This TCR beta chain was identified in a study of T cell responses to AZD1222 COVID-19 vaccine. Unmatched junction bases numbered 3, after V lost 4 bases and J lost 3 bases. Germline V gene sequence: CDR1 SEHNR, CDR2 FQNEAQ (reference sequence). CDR3 length equals 14 residues. Concerning this clone itself: Antigen specificity is unknown.

TCRdb keeps only in-frame clones here, not all; method: immunoSEQ multiplex PCR. The repertoire consists of 150,000 or so clones, with more than 85% occurring once and the leading ten covering just under 7%. Study-wide results and limits: Regions 160-218 and 743-854 dominated among vaccine-associated CD4 TCRs spanning spike.

J is TRBJ1-2 and V is TRBV7-9; TRBD1 matches 9 bases. The source material was peripheral blood, sampled after recovery from COVID-19. The sequence was obtained from an adult who had recovered from COVID-19. Here the CDR3 reads CASSSTGGHYGYTF. The CDR3 DNA is TGTGCCAGCAGCTCGACAGGGGGTCACTATGGCTACACCTTC.